The 4 T cell receptor beta chains below all came from one sample that was sequenced in a study of shared clonotypes between healthy human individuals. The protocol was immunoSEQ multiplex PCR, while the TCRdb copy is restricted to in-frame clones and leaves out a portion. The repertoire holds roughly 1.4 million clones, with approximately 98.5% as singletons. The sample consisted of naive CD4+ T cells sorted from blood. Subset meaning: CD45RA+ positively selected. The receptors originated from a man aged 25-45 years in good health.

The V gene is TRBV5-4, the J gene TRBJ2-1; 8 nucleotides line up with TRBD2. This CDR3 has 14 amino acids. CDR1 SGHNT and CDR2 YYREEE come from the germline V gene (reference sequence). J lost 4 bases, V lost 2 bases, and 2 bases had no gene match. CDR3 amino acids: CASSLLAEYNEQFF. In nucleotides, the CDR3 is TGTGCCAGCAGCTTACTAGCGGAATACAATGAGCAGTTCTTC.

CDR3 amino acids: CASSGKGGFSYDTQYF. The DNA of the CDR3 is TGTGCCAGCAGCGGAAAGGGAGGTTTTAGTTACGATACGCAGTATTTT. The rearrangement joins TRBV7-2 to TRBJ2-3, with D perhaps matching TRBD2 (6 bases). V lost 5 bases, J lost 6 bases, and 21 bases lay in between. In germline, CDR1 is SGHTA, CDR2 FQGNSA. The CDR3 runs 16 residues.

With regard to this clone: The same CDR3 is also encoded by other DNA sequences in this sample. The chain recombines TRBV7-2 with TRBJ2-3, with D unresolved. Germline-derived CDR1 and CDR2 are SGHTA and FQGNSA. The CDR3 loop spans 14 amino acids. V was trimmed by 5 bases and J by 1 base, leaving 10 bases between them. The chain's CDR3 is CASSPDGRTDTQYF. DNA for the CDR3: TGTGCCAGCAGCCCTGACGGGCGCACAGATACGCAGTATTTT.

This chain uses TRBV9 with TRBJ2-5; 10 bases map to TRBD1. The CDR3 loop spans 16 amino acids. From germline, CDR1 is SGDLS and CDR2 YYNGEE. The J segment lost 2 bases and the V segment lost 0 bases, leaving 4 bases of the junction unmatched. CDR3 nucleotides: TGTGCCAGCAGCGTAGCTTGGGGACAGGGGCAAGAGACCCAGTACTTC. This encodes CASSVAWGQGQETQYF.